This T cell receptor (beta chain) was sequenced in a study of CD8 T cells in ankylosing spondylitis. Overall study findings and caveats: Past research had described some motif variants in reactive arthritis synovial fluid and blood. Typical of ankylosing spondylitis blood, it appeared, was a TCR beta motif of fewer than ten highly homologous variants. The authors reported significant enrichment of disease-linked clones in matched ankylosing spondylitis synovial fluid.

In making TCR beta libraries, quantitative 5'-RACE with molecular barcodes was used. One entry per CDR3 protein results from TCRdb running MiXCR on the 5' RACE reads. The repertoire includes approximately 200,000 distinct CDR3 sequences, around 13% of them detected once, and about 15% sits in the top ten. This clonotype appeared a few times. Its target is unknown. The germline V gene encodes CDR1 SGHVS and CDR2 FQNEAQ. The CDR3 has 16 amino acids. V lost 5 bases, J lost 4 bases, and 9 bases stayed unmatched. The chain combines TRBV7-8 with TRBJ2-1; the match to TRBD2 covers 9 bases. What was sequenced was blood, either unsorted or a sorted T cell fraction (not recorded which). This TCR was sampled from a male donor with ankylosing spondylitis or in good health (not recorded which). The CDR3 is CASSLNSGSPYNEQFF. CDR3 DNA: TGTGCCAGCAGCCTGAATAGCGGGAGCCCGTACAATGAGCAGTTCTTC.